The 29 T cell receptor beta chains listed next were all sequenced from one sample in a study of cytomegalovirus exposure and HLA in healthy donors. In the PCR, 60 Vbeta and 13 Jbeta primers were used. Profiled with immunoSEQ multiplex PCR; TCRdb holds only in-frame clones, not every one. Here the sample spans approximately 190,000 clones, 80% to 85% being singletons. Input material: PBMCs. Receptors were obtained from a man aged 40-50 years in good health and CMV-seropositive.

This clone appeared a few times. The V gene is TRBV29-1, the J gene TRBJ2-7, with 10 nucleotides matching TRBD1. The ends lost 3 bases at V and 0 bases at J; junction bases unmatched: 11. The CDR3 is 17 amino acids. CDR1 and CDR2 (germline): SQVTM, ANQGSEA. The CDR3 sequence: CSVESPGDRGSSYEQYF. In DNA, the CDR3 is TGCAGCGTTGAGAGCCCCGGGGACAGGGGAAGCTCCTACGAGCAGTACTTC.

This clone was counted a few times. The rearrangement links TRBV4-1 to TRBJ2-5; D uncertain. This CDR3 is built from 11 residues. CDR1 and CDR2 (germline): MGHRA, YSYEKL. Trimming cost V 1 base and J 6 bases, with 3 bases left between them. This CDR3 is CASSQGQTQYF. In DNA form, the CDR3 reads TGCGCCAGCAGCCAAGGGCAGACCCAGTACTTC.

This clone was detected a few times. The chain carries TRBV6-5 and TRBJ2-2; unclear D gene. Germline assignment: CDR1 MNHEY and CDR2 SVGAGI. The CDR3 totals 13 residues. The V end was cut by 2 bases, the J end by 7 bases, with 8 bases between. The CDR3 bases are TGTGCCAGCAGTTACGCAGTGATCGGGGAGCTGTTTTTT. Translating it yields CASSYAVIGELFF.

CDR3 amino acids: CASSPTRSSYEQYF. The CDR3 nucleotides are TGTGCCAGCAGCCCTACACGGAGCTCCTACGAGCAGTACTTC. The genes are TRBV4-2 and TRBJ2-7; no clear D. V lost 4 bases, J lost 0 bases, and 10 bases lay in between. The length of the CDR3 is 14 residues. The V gene's germline CDR1 is LGHNA and CDR2 YNFKEQ.

Here the CDR3 DNA reads TGTGCCAGTAGGAGGAGGGACTACAATGAGCAGTTCTTC. Translation: CASRRRDYNEQFF. The V call is TRBV19, the J call TRBJ2-1; D is possibly TRBD2 (6 bases). The germline V gene has CDR1 LNHDA and CDR2 SQIVND (reference sequence). The V and J ends lost 6 bases and 3 bases respectively, with 9 bases between them. This CDR3 is 13 amino acids long.

The chain is built from TRBV6-5 and TRBJ1-5; 7 bases match TRBD1. Germline CDR1 MNHEY, CDR2 SVGAGI. CDR3 length: 12 amino acids. The V gene end was trimmed by 6 bases and the J gene end by 15 bases; junction bases not matched to a gene: 11. DNA for the CDR3: TGTGCCAGCAGACGAAGACAGGGCCTATTGCATTTT. It specifies CASRRRQGLLHF.

This clone was observed once. This chain uses TRBV6-5 with TRBJ2-2, with D unresolved. The CDR3 totals 14 residues. V was pared by 6 bases and J by 4 bases, with 12 bases between. Looked up from germline, CDR1 is MNHEY and CDR2 is SVGAGI. The CDR3 spells CASRKGVSTGELFF. The CDR3 coding sequence is TGTGCCAGCAGGAAAGGAGTAAGCACCGGGGAGCTGTTTTTT.

The DNA for the CDR3 is TGTGCCAGCAGCTTATTCAGGGGGCGCTGGGACGACACTGAAGCTTTCTTT. Translation: CASSLFRGRWDDTEAFF. The chain joins TRBV7-9 to TRBJ1-1, with TRBD1 matching 8 bases. The length of the CDR3 is 17 residues. V lost 2 bases to trimming and J lost 3 bases; unmatched junction nucleotides: 11. The germline V gene encodes CDR1 SEHNR and CDR2 FQNEAQ (reference sequence). The full variable domain, in which reference TRBV7-9 and TRBJ1-1 provide the parts outside the CDR3, is DTGVSQNPRHKITKRGQNVTFRCDPISEHNRLYWYRQTLGQGPEFLTYFQNEAQLEKSRLLSDRFSAERPKGSFSTLEIQRTEQGDSAMYLCASSLFRGRWDDTEAFFGQGTRLTVV.

This sequence joins TRBV4-3 and TRBJ1-2, with D maybe TRBD1 (5 bases). Germline V gene sequence: CDR1 LGHNA, CDR2 YSLEER. The CDR3 loop spans 14 amino acids. The germline V and J ends were trimmed by 2 bases and 5 bases, with 12 bases remaining between them. Here the CDR3 reads CASSQLGVSYGYTF. In DNA, the CDR3 is TGCGCCAGCAGCCAATTAGGGGTATCGTATGGCTACACCTTC.

V usage is TRBV7-9 and J usage is TRBJ1-2, with D perhaps TRBD1 (5 bases). Trimming stripped 4 bases from V and 8 bases from J, with 20 bases between. From germline, CDR1 is SEHNR and CDR2 FQNEAQ (reference sequence). CDR3 length: 15 residues. The CDR3 spells CASSSRQSLVEGYTF. CDR3 nucleotides: TGTGCCAGCAGCTCCAGACAGAGCCTGGTTGAAGGCTACACCTTC. Using reference TRBV7-9 and TRBJ1-2 for the parts outside the CDR3, the full variable domain is DTGVSQNPRHKITKRGQNVTFRCDPISEHNRLYWYRQTLGQGPEFLTYFQNEAQLEKSRLLSDRFSAERPKGSFSTLEIQRTEQGDSAMYLCASSSRQSLVEGYTFGSGTRLTVV.

V usage is TRBV30 and J usage is TRBJ2-2; TRBD2 agrees at 7 bases. The CDR3 sequence is 12 residues long. Germline loops: CDR1 GTSNPN, CDR2 SVGIG (reference sequence). J gave up 8 bases and V 3 bases, and 3 bases lay outside the gene matches. CDR3 DNA sequence: TGTGCCTGGAGAGGCGGGGGTGGGGAGCTGTTTTTT. It specifies CAWRGGGGELFF.

V usage is TRBV6-1 and J usage is TRBJ1-2; D unresolved. The germline V gene encodes CDR1 MNHNS and CDR2 SASEGT. The CDR3 extends over 13 amino acids. Trimming pared 7 bases from V and 4 bases from J, leaving 13 bases between. CDR3 DNA sequence: TGTGCCAGCACCGTTGGCGGATCCTATGGCTACACCTTC. Translating gives CASTVGGSYGYTF.

V gene TRBV7-9 combines with J gene TRBJ2-1; D unclear. This CDR3 has 13 amino acids. Between the trimmed V and J ends, which lost 5 bases and 8 bases, there was a span of 13 bases. Germline V gives CDR1 SEHNR, CDR2 FQNEAQ (reference sequence). The CDR3: CASSPRSVDEQFF. Written as DNA, the CDR3 is TGTGCCAGCAGCCCCCGGTCCGTCGATGAGCAGTTCTTC.

The chain has TRBV7-8 and TRBJ1-4, with a weak D call TRBD1 (6 bases). Germline V gene lookup returns CDR1 SGHVS and CDR2 FQNEAQ. The V end was cut by 0 bases, the J end by 8 bases, with 16 bases between. This CDR3 region has 16 residues. The CDR3 DNA sequence: TGTGCCAGCAGCTTAGCGATCAGGGGAAGTCAGGAAAAACTGTTTTTT. It specifies CASSLAIRGSQEKLFF.

In its sample, this clone was seen once. V usage is TRBV19 and J usage is TRBJ1-2, with a possible D match to TRBD1 (5 bases). Germline assignment: CDR1 LNHDA and CDR2 SQIVND (reference sequence). Trimming took 6 bases from V and 1 from J, leaving 15 bases between them. The CDR3 covers 15 residues. CDR3: CASRQALGGNYGYTF. CDR3 in DNA: TGTGCCAGTAGACAAGCCTTGGGGGGTAACTATGGCTACACCTTC.

This clone was recorded once. This rearrangement joins TRBV13 to TRBJ2-7, with 10 nucleotides matching TRBD2. Trimming at V came to 1 base and at J to 4 bases, leaving 1 base not matched to a gene. CDR1 is PRHDT and CDR2 is FYEKMQ in the germline V gene (reference sequence). The CDR3 consists of 14 residues. CDR3 DNA: TGTGCCAGCAGCTTAGCTAGCGGGAGTTACGAGCAGTACTTC. It translates to CASSLASGSYEQYF.

The CDR3, as DNA: TGTGCCATCAGTGTCGCGGAAGAGCAGTACTTC. Residues: CAISVAEEQYF. V usage is TRBV10-3 and J usage is TRBJ2-5; D ambiguous. Germline lookup yields CDR1 ENHRY and CDR2 SYGVKD. V was clipped by 4 bases and J by 11 bases, with 11 bases between them. The CDR3 runs 11 residues.

Points on this clone: An end of the junction does not agree with germline; a read error may underlie this. The rearrangement links TRBV7-7 to TRBJ2-5, with D maybe TRBD1 (5 bases). The CDR3 has 14 amino acids. Per germline, CDR1 SSHAT and CDR2 FNYEAQ (reference sequence). Written as DNA, the CDR3 is TGTGCTAGCAGCTTAGGGGCAGCCCAAGAGACCCAGTACTTC. Its translation is CASSLGAAQETQYF. The whole variable domain, filled in from reference TRBV7-7 and TRBJ2-5, reads GAGVSQSPRYKVTKRGQDVTLRCDPISSHATLYWYQQALGQGPEFLTYFNYEAQPDKSGLPSDRFSAERPEGSISTLTIQRTEQRDSAMYRCASSLGAAQETQYFGPGTRLLVL.

The chain employs TRBV11-2 and TRBJ2-7; possibly TRBD2 for D (7 bases). Trimming took off 7 bases at V and 5 bases at J, with 15 bases between the two ends. The CDR3 totals 13 residues. In germline, CDR1 is SGHAT, CDR2 FQNNGV. This CDR3 is CASTRGGGNEQYF. The CDR3 DNA follows: TGTGCCAGCACAAGGGGGGGTGGCAACGAGCAGTACTTC.

This clone appeared once. The J gene is TRBJ2-1, the V gene TRBV29-1; 10 bases line up with TRBD2. Germline CDR1 and CDR2: SQVTM and ANQGSEA. V shed 1 base, J shed 0 bases, and the junction held 9 bases outside the gene matches. This CDR3 region has 18 residues. This CDR3 reads CSVEGVSGGLSSYNEQFF. The CDR3 DNA reads TGCAGCGTTGAAGGGGTTAGCGGGGGGCTTAGCTCCTACAATGAGCAGTTCTTC.

The chain employs TRBV11-1 and TRBJ2-2, with D uncertain. CDR3 length: 15 residues. Germline V CDR1 and CDR2: SGHAT, FQDESV (reference sequence). Deletions cut 2 bases from V and 1 base from J, with 8 bases between. CDR3 sequence (DNA): TGTGCCAGCAGCTTAAGCGCGGTGAACACCGGGGAGCTGTTTTTT. It codes for CASSLSAVNTGELFF.

The chain recombines TRBV6-4 with TRBJ1-1, with TRBD1 identical over 9 bases. The CDR3 spans 13 residues. In germline, CDR1 is MRHNA, CDR2 SNTAGT. Trimming took 6 bases from V and 4 from J; bases not matched to a gene: 3. The CDR3 reads CASRQGAGTEAFF. The CDR3 nucleotides read TGTGCCAGCAGACAGGGGGCCGGCACTGAAGCTTTCTTT.

The CDR3 protein is CASSQDPPGDFETQYF. CDR3 bases: TGCGCCAGCAGCCAAGATCCGCCCGGGGATTTTGAGACCCAGTACTTC. V and J are TRBV4-1 and TRBJ2-5, with D possibly TRBD2 on 5 matching bases. The CDR3 consists of 16 residues. The V gene lost 0 bases and the J gene lost 5 bases, with 16 bases spanning the gap. Germline CDR1 MGHRA, CDR2 YSYEKL.

V usage is TRBV5-1 and J usage is TRBJ2-1, with TRBD1 identical over 9 bases. Germline CDR1 is SGHRS and CDR2 is YFSETQ. Unmatched junction bases numbered 9, after V lost 4 bases and J lost 4 bases. CDR3 length: 16 residues. CDR3 sequence: CASSVQPTGGYNEQFF. As DNA, the CDR3 is TGCGCCAGCAGCGTCCAACCGACAGGGGGTTACAATGAGCAGTTCTTC.

V gene TRBV6-6 combines with J gene TRBJ1-4, with D unclear. The CDR3 is 15 residues long. From germline, CDR1 is MNHNY and CDR2 SVGAGI (reference sequence). The germline V and J ends were trimmed by 7 bases and 3 bases, with 15 bases remaining between them. CDR3 DNA: TGTGCCAGCACCCCGACCGAAGAGGCTAATGAAAAACTGTTTTTT. Amino acid sequence: CASTPTEEANEKLFF.

The chain carries TRBV5-4 and TRBJ2-6, with a tentative D call TRBD2 (6 bases). Trimming removed 0 bases from V and 0 bases from J, with 13 bases in between. The germline V gene encodes CDR1 SGHNT and CDR2 YYREEE (reference sequence). The CDR3 covers 18 residues. The CDR3 spells CASSLGLARSSGANVLTF. The CDR3 coding sequence is TGTGCCAGCAGCTTGGGCCTAGCGAGGAGCTCTGGGGCCAACGTCCTGACTTTC.

This rearrangement joins TRBV4-2 to TRBJ2-2; D may be TRBD2 (6 bases). Germline V CDR1 and CDR2: LGHNA, YNFKEQ. The V end was cut by 1 base, the J end by 1 base, with 13 bases between. This CDR3 region has 17 residues. This chain's CDR3 is CASSQVGGLENTGELFF. CDR3 DNA sequence: TGTGCCAGCAGCCAAGTTGGGGGACTCGAGAACACCGGGGAGCTGTTTTTT.

This chain uses TRBV28 with TRBJ1-5; D is perhaps TRBD1 (6 bases). The CDR3 is made up of 13 amino acids. Germline V gene lookup returns CDR1 MDHEN and CDR2 SYDVKM. V lost 3 bases and J 5 bases, leaving 8 bases between the germline ends. The CDR3 nucleotides read TGTGCCAGCAGTTTTCCAGGGGATCAGCCCCAGCATTTT. Translating it yields CASSFPGDQPQHF.

V gene TRBV10-3 combines with J gene TRBJ2-3; 12 nucleotides align to TRBD2. V dropped 0 bases and J dropped 2; count of bases not matched to a gene: 3. Germline V gene sequence: CDR1 ENHRY, CDR2 SYGVKD. The CDR3 covers 17 residues. CDR3 loop: CAISESRLAGATDTQYF. As DNA, the CDR3 is TGTGCCATCAGTGAGTCAAGACTAGCGGGGGCCACAGATACGCAGTATTTT.